The sequence of this T cell receptor (beta chain) was determined in a study of shared clonotypes between healthy human individuals. The CDR3 runs to 14 residues. CDR1 is SGHRS and CDR2 is YFSETQ in the germline V gene. V lost 2 bases, J lost 1 base, and 8 bases lay in between. Study-level findings and limits: Represented genetic and exposure-history diversity was restricted by having few donors. The sole specimen, blood, was sampled, and tissue repertoires likely differ.

Concerning this clone: Its specificity is not known. Additional DNA sequences in this sample encode the identical CDR3.

Clones were read by immunoSEQ multiplex PCR, and TCRdb kept only the in-frame ones, dropping some. The sample consists of about 660,000 clones, less than 85% of them appearing once. The specimen was memory CD4+ T cells sorted from blood. Subset: CD45RA-negative fraction. The chain carries TRBV5-1 and TRBJ2-3; tentative D call: TRBD1 (6 bases). The sequence came from a woman in her 30s in good health. The CDR3 loop reads CASSLGQRTDTQYF. The CDR3 DNA reads TGCGCCAGCAGCTTAGGACAGCGCACAGATACGCAGTATTTT.